This T cell receptor beta chain was sequenced for a study of T-cell memory formation after mild COVID-19. V dropped 5 bases and J dropped 5 bases, with 25 bases sitting between them. Per germline, CDR1 SGHRS and CDR2 YFSETQ. The CDR3 has 18 amino acids. One entry per CDR3 protein results from TCRdb running MiXCR on the 5' RACE reads. Of around 340,000 distinct CDR3 sequences in the sample, roughly 13% were seen once. The origin of this receptor is a young man who had mild COVID-19 (a few samples of this study predate the infection). Cell type and time point are not known. This rearrangement joins TRBV5-1 to TRBJ2-2, with D perhaps matching TRBD1 (6 bases). The sequencing sample was made of PBMCs or a T cell subset sorted from them (not recorded which). In nucleotides, the CDR3 is TGCGCCAGCAGTGAAGAAGGGGGTTGGACCATTGCAACCGGGGAGCTGTTTTTT. Its protein is CASSEEGGWTIATGELFF.